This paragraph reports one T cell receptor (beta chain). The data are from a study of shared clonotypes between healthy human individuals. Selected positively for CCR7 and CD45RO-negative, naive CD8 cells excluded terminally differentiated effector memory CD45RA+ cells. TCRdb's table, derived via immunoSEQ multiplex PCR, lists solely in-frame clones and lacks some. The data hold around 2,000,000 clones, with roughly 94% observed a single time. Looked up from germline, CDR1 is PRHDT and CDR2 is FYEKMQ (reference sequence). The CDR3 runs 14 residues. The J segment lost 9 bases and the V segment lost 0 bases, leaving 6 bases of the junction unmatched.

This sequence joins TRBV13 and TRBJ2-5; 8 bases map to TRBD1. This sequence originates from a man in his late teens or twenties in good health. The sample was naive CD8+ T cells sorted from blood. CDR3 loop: CASSLGTTGDSQYF. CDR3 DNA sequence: TGTGCCAGCAGCTTAGGGACGACAGGGGATTCCCAGTACTTC.